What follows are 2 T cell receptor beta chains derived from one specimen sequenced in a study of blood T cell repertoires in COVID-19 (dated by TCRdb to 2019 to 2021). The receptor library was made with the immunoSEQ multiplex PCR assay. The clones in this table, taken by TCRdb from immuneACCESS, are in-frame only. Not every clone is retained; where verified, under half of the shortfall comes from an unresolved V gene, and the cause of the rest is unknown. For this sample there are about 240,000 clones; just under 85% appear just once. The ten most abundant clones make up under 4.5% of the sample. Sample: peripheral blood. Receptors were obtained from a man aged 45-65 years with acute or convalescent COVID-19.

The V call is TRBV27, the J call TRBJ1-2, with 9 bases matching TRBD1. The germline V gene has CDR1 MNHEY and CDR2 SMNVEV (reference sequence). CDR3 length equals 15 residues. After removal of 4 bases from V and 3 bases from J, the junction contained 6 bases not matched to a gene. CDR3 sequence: CASSSQGAQDYGYTF. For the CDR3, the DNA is TGTGCCAGCAGTTCACAGGGGGCGCAGGACTATGGCTACACCTTC.

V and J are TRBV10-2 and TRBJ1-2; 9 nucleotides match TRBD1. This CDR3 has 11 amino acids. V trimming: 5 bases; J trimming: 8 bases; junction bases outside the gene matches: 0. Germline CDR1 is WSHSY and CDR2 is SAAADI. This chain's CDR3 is CASSTGGGYTF. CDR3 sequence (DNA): TGCGCCAGCAGTACAGGGGGCGGCTACACCTTC.